Below, one T cell receptor (beta chain) is given with its context. The antigen this receptor binds is unknown. No base-level quality is on record; no much larger clone is a single base apart. Synthetic TCR analog templates were spiked into each PCR so that absolute template abundance could be estimated from read counts. The immunoSEQ assay used bias-controlled V and J gene primers to amplify TCRbeta CDR3 regions from genomic DNA. Rearranged TCRbeta segments were sequenced at approximately 20X coverage. The authors' pipeline ran thus. Sequencing errors were corrected by clustering and CDR3s were annotated against IMGT to assign V, D and J genes. Only productive TCRbeta rearrangements were used in downstream analyses, excluding out-of-frame or stop-codon sequences. To compute clonality, Shannon entropy was normalized by the log of the number of unique productive sequences and then subtracted from one. Fisher's exact test with Benjamini-Hochberg correction, using a cutoff of adjusted p below 0.01, was how clones that differed between time points or between blood and tumor were identified. As stored in TCRdb, this immuneACCESS dataset retains in-frame rearrangements with V and J assigned. A fraction of the clones does not appear; measured against another copy, unresolved V genes explain less than half of the discrepancy, and the remainder lacks a known reason. The V and J calls and clone size are taken from that table; D and trimming were inferred from the DNA. The sample data list just over 50,000 clones, and approximately 83% of these were observed just once. The ten biggest clones cover approximately 16% of the sample.

A cohort of roughly 30 patients with locally advanced or metastatic urothelial carcinoma, treated at Memorial Sloan Kettering on a trial protocol, was included. Peripheral blood mononuclear cells were collected pretreatment and during treatment, with between 1 and 8 total time points obtained per patient. The Qiagen DNeasy Blood extraction kit was used to purify genomic DNA from total PBMCs and tumor samples. PBMCs were collected pretreatment and during treatment, and were isolated and stored as previously described. The data were obtained in a study of PD-L1 blockade in urothelial cancer (TCRdb year 2017). Background on the whole study: Every patient began therapy in about 2014 and was given atezolizumab 1,200 mg intravenously every 3 weeks. About 85% of the roughly 29 patients were identified as males with urothelial cancer of bladder origin, and a prior smoking history was reported by 18 of 29 patients. Patients had an ECOG performance status of 0 or 1 and had received between 0 and 3 prior chemotherapy regimens. Blood samples were analyzed 3 weeks after the start of treatment (second dose) and 6 weeks after the start of treatment. A median of about 150,000 T cells and some 82,000 unique TCRs was obtained from blood samples, and a median clonality of roughly 0.082 was observed. The study was an exploratory multi-omic analysis of somatic, immune and clinical correlates of response to PD-L1 blockade with atezolizumab in urothelial cancer. Pretreatment tumor samples, along with matched peripheral blood collected serially before and after atezolizumab treatment, underwent TCR sequencing. Progression-free survival longer than 6 months counted as durable clinical benefit, and TCR features were additionally tested against both progression-free and overall survival. Whole exome sequencing and RNA sequencing of pretreatment tumors were performed alongside TCR sequencing in the same patients. Several patients reached durable clinical benefit, while some 21 patients did not. Pretreatment blood TCR-seq was available for about 30 patients, at least one posttreatment blood collection was obtained for roughly 24 patients, and tumor TCR-seq was available for roughly 24 patients.

Summary of the overall study and its limitations: Among patients with durable benefit, tumor-associated TCR clones showed greater expansion in peripheral blood 3 weeks after treatment started (n of about 21, p = 0.022). Because the sample size was small (n ≈ 28) and many of the analyses were exploratory, the results are meant to be hypothesis-generating. A pretreatment peripheral blood TCR clonality below the median was linked to improved progression-free and overall survival.

This TCR came from a man in his 60s with urothelial cancer. Here the sequenced sample was PBMCs, taken around atezolizumab (anti-PD-L1) treatment.

The nucleotide sequence reads TGTGCCAGTAGTATTGGCCCCTCCGCCGAGACCCAGTACTTC. The translation is CASSIGPSAETQYF. This sequence uses TRBV19 and TRBJ2-5, with an unclear D gene assignment. The CDR3 numbers 14 residues from cysteine through phenylalanine. CDR3 DNA only is kept here, 42 bases in frame from base 1. The junction carries 13 bases between V and J, which are trimmed by 3 bases and 5 bases respectively. CDR1 and CDR2 are read off the germline V gene (reference sequence) as LNHDA and SQIVND.